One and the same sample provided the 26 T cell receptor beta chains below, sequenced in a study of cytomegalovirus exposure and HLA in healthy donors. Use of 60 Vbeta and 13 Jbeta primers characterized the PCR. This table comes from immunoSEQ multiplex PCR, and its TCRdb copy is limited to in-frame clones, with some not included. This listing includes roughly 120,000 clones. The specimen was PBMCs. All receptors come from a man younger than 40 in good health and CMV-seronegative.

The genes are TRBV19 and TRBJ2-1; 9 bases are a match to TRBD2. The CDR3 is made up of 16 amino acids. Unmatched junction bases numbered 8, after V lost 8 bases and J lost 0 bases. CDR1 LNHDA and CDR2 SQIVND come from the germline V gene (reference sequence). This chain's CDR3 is CASGLFSGSSYNEQFF. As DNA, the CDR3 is TGTGCCAGTGGGCTTTTTAGCGGGAGCTCCTACAATGAGCAGTTCTTC.

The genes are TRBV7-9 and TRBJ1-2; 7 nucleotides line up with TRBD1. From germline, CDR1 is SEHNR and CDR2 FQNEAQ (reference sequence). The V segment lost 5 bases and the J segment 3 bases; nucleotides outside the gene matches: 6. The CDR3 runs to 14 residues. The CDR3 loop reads CASSGDRDDYGYTF. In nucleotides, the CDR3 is TGTGCCAGCAGCGGAGACAGGGACGACTATGGCTACACCTTC.

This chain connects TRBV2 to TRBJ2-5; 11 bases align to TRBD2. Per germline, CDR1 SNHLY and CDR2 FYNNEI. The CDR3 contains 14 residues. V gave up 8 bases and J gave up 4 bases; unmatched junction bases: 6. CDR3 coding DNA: TGTGCCAGCCAACTAGCGGGAGTTGGAGAGACCCAGTACTTC. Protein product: CASQLAGVGETQYF.

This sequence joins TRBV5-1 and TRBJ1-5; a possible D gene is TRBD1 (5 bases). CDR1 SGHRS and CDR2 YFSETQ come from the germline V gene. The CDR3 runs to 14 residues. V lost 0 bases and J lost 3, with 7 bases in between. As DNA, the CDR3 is TGCGCCAGCAGCTTGGCAGGGTCCAATCAGCCCCAGCATTTT. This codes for CASSLAGSNQPQHF.

In nucleotides, the CDR3 is TGTGCCAGTAGTATAGATCGGGAAGCGTCGGGTGAGCAGTTCTTC. The encoded protein is CASSIDREASGEQFF. The V gene is TRBV19, the J gene TRBJ2-1; maybe TRBD2 (5 bases). Germline loops: CDR1 LNHDA, CDR2 SQIVND (reference sequence). The CDR3 runs to 15 residues. V was clipped by 0 bases and J by 9 bases, with 15 bases between them.

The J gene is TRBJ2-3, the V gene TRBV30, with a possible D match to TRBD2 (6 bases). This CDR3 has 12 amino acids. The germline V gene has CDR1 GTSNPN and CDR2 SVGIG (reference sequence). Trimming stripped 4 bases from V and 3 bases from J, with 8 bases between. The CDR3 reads CAWKRATDTQYF. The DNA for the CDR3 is TGTGCCTGGAAGCGGGCGACAGATACGCAGTATTTT.

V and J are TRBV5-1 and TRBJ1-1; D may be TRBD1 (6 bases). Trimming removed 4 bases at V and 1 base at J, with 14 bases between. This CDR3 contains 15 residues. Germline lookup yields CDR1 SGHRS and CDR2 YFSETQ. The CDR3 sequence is CASSITGQKNTEAFF. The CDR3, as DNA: TGCGCCAGCAGCATAACCGGACAGAAGAACACTGAAGCTTTCTTT.

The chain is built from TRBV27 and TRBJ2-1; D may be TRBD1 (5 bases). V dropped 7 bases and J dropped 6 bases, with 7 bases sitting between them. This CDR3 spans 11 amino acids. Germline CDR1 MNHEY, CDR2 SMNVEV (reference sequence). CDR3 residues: CASTQGNEQFF. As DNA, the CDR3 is TGTGCCAGCACCCAGGGCAATGAGCAGTTCTTC.

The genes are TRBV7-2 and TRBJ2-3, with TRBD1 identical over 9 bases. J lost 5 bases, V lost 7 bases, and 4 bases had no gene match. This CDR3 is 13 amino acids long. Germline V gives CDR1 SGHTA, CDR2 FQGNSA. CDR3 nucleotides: TGTGCCAGCATCCCGACAGGGGGAGATACGCAGTATTTT. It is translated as CASIPTGGDTQYF.

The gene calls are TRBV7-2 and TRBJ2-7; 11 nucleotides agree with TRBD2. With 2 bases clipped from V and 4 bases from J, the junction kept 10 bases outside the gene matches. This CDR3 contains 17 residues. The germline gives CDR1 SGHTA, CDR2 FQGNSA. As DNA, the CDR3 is TGTGCCAGCAGCTTACCACCCCCGAGGACTAGCGGGTACGAGCAGTACTTC. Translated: CASSLPPPRTSGYEQYF.

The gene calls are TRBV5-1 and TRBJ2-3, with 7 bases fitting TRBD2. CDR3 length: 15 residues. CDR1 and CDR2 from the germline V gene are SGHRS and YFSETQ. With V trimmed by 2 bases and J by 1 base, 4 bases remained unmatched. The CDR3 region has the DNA TGCGCCAGCAGCTTACCCGCGGGGGGCACAGATACGCAGTATTTT. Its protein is CASSLPAGGTDTQYF.

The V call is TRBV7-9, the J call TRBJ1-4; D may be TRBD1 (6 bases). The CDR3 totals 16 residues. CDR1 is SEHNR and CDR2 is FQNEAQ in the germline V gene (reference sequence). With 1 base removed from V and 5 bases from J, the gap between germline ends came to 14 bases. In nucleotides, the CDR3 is TGTGCCAGCAGCTTAGTCTCCGGGACACCGAATGAAAAACTGTTTTTT. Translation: CASSLVSGTPNEKLFF.

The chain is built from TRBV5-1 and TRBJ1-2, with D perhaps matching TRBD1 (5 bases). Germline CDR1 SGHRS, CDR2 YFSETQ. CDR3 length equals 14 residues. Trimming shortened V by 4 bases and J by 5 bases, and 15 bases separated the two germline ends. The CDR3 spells CASSPLGGGYGYTF. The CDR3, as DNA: TGCGCCAGCAGCCCCCTGGGGGGTGGGTATGGCTACACCTTC.

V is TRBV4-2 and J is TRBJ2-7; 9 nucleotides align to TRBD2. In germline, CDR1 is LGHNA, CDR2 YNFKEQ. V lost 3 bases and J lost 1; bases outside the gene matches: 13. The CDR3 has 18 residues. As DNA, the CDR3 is TGTGCCAGCAGCCAGTTGGTGCCGGGACTAGCCCTTTCCTACGAGCAGTACTTC. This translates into CASSQLVPGLALSYEQYF.

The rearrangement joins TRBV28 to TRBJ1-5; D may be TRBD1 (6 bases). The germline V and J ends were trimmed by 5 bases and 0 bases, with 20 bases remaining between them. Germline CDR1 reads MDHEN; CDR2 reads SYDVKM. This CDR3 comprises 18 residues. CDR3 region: CASSRTADSIYSNQPQHF. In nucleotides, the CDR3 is TGTGCCAGCAGTAGGACAGCCGACTCCATATATAGCAATCAGCCCCAGCATTTT.

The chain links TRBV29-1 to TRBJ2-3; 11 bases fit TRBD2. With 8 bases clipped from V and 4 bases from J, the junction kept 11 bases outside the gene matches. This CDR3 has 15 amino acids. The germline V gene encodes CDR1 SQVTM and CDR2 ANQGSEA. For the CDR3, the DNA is TGCAGCATCGATCCTAGCGGGAGGAGCCCAGATACGCAGTATTTT. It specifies CSIDPSGRSPDTQYF.

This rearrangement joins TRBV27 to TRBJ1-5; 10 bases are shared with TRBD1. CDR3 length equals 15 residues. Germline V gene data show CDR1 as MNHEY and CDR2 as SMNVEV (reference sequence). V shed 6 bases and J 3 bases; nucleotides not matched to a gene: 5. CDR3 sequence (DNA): TGTGCCAGCAGGGCGACAGGGGGCCCCAATCAGCCCCAGCATTTT. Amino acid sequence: CASRATGGPNQPQHF.

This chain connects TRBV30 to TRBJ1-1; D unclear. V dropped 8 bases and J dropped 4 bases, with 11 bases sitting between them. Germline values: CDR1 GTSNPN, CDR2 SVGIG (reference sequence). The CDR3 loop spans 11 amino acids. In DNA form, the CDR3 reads TGTGCCCGGACTGAGGGCACTGAAGCTTTCTTT. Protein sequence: CARTEGTEAFF.

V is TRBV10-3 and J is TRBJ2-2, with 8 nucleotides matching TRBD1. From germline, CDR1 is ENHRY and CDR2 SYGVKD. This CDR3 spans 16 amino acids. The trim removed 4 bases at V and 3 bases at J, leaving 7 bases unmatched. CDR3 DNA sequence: TGTGCCATCAGTGGCTACAGGGGGTATGACACCGGGGAGCTGTTTTTT. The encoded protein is CAISGYRGYDTGELFF.

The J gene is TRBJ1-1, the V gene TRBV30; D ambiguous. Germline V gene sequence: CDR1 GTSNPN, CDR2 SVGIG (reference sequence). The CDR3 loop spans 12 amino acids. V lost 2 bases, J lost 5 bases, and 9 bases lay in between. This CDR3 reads CAWSSSLTEAFF. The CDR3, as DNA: TGTGCCTGGAGTTCATCACTGACTGAAGCTTTCTTT.

The CDR3 protein is CASSRGVVGGYTF. Written as DNA, the CDR3 is TGTGCCAGCAGTCGGGGGGTGGTCGGCGGCTACACCTTC. This sequence joins TRBV28 and TRBJ1-2, with D perhaps TRBD1 (5 bases). The CDR3 runs to 13 residues. The germline CDR1 and CDR2 sequences are MDHEN and SYDVKM. Trimming shortened V by 5 bases and J by 8 bases, and 15 bases separated the two germline ends.

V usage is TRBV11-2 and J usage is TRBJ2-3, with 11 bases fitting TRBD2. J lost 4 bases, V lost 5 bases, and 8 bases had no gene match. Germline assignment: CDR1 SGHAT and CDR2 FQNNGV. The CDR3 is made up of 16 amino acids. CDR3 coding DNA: TGTGCCAGCAGCCCTATAGCGGGAGGGCGAGCAGATACGCAGTATTTT. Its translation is CASSPIAGGRADTQYF.

CDR3 amino acids: CASGQPGREGNTQYF. The CDR3 DNA reads TGTGCCAGCGGACAGCCGGGCAGGGAAGGGAATACGCAGTATTTT. The rearrangement joins TRBV6-6 to TRBJ2-3, with D possibly being TRBD1 (6 bases). The CDR3 sequence is 15 residues long. The germline V gene has CDR1 MNHNY and CDR2 SVGAGI (reference sequence). Trimming cost V 8 bases and J 7 bases, with 22 bases left between them.

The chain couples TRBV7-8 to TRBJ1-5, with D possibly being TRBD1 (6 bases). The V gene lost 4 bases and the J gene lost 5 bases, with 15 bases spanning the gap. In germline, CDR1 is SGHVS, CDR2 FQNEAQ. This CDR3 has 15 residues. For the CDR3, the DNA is TGTGCCAGCAGCTGGACAGCTTCAATGCATCAGCCCCAGCATTTT. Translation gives CASSWTASMHQPQHF.

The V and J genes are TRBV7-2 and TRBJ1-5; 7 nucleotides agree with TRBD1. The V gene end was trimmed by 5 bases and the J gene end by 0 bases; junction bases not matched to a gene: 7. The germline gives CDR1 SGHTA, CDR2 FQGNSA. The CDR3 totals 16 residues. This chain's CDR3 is CASSQNHRGSNQPQHF. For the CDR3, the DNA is TGTGCCAGCAGCCAAAACCACAGGGGTAGCAATCAGCCCCAGCATTTT.

Here the CDR3 reads CAISEWLAGSYEQYF. As DNA, the CDR3 is TGTGCCATCAGTGAATGGCTAGCGGGGAGCTACGAGCAGTACTTC. The V and J genes are TRBV10-3 and TRBJ2-7; 9 bases align to TRBD2. The CDR3 has 15 amino acids. CDR1 is ENHRY, CDR2 SYGVKD, per germline. V gave up 3 bases and J gave up 3 bases; unmatched junction bases: 6.